The 3 T cell receptor beta chains listed next were all sequenced from one sample in a study of T-cell memory formation after mild COVID-19. TCRdb processed the 5' RACE reads anew with MiXCR; each CDR3 protein has one entry. This sample carries under 450,000 distinct CDR3 sequences, 20% to 25% of them seen once, and the ten largest clones take about 21%. The sequencing input was PBMCs or a T cell subset sorted from them (not recorded which). The receptors come from a man aged 18 to 29 who had mild COVID-19 (a few samples of this study predate the infection). Cell type and time point are not known.

This chain links TRBV12-3 or TRBV12-4 with TRBJ1-3; 7 bases map to TRBD1. V shed 7 bases, J shed 1 base, and the junction held 7 bases outside the gene matches. This CDR3 comprises 15 residues. The CDR3 here is CASTLGQTSGNTIYF. DNA for the CDR3: TGTGCCAGCACCTTGGGACAGACTTCTGGAAACACCATATATTTT.

The chain is built from TRBV29-1 and TRBJ2-5; 8 positions agree with TRBD2. The CDR3 is 13 residues long. Germline V gene lookup returns CDR1 SQVTM and CDR2 ANQGSEA. Trimming took 7 bases from V and 3 from J; bases not matched to a gene: 7. The CDR3 reads CSERQRGKETQYF. Written as DNA, the CDR3 is TGCAGCGAGCGGCAGCGGGGGAAAGAGACCCAGTACTTC.

This sequence joins TRBV5-1 and TRBJ2-1; D assignment may be TRBD1 or TRBD2 (6 bases each). The CDR3 is 14 residues long. V lost 2 bases, J lost 7 bases, and 13 bases lay in between. CDR1 and CDR2 from the germline V gene are SGHRS and YFSETQ. CDR3 nucleotide sequence: TGCGCCAGCAGCTTACGGGGGCTTCATAATGAGCAGTTCTTC. It specifies CASSLRGLHNEQFF.